The following is a T cell receptor (beta chain) sequence with its context. The antigen is undetermined. The cDNA had a unique molecular identifier and a template-switch universal primer site. TCRdb re-derived calls from the 5' RACE reads in MiXCR, one entry per CDR3 protein. The profile shows 650,000 to 800,000 distinct CDR3 sequences, less than 10% of them singletons. This entry belongs to a study of identical twins. Notes on the study in general: Out-of-frame alpha sequences that twins shared showed excess low generation probability. Conclusions came from cross-sectional statistical analysis, not from following the same donors.

In germline, CDR1 is SGHRS, CDR2 YFSETQ. The CDR3 runs to 13 residues. Trimming removed 6 bases from V and 4 bases from J, with 11 bases in between. The same sample was also studied in work on yellow fever vaccine responses in identical twins.

The gene calls are TRBV5-1 and TRBJ2-1, with D possibly being TRBD1 (6 bases). The sequencing sample was made of PBMCs. This clonotype was sampled from a woman younger than 30 in good health. The CDR3 sequence: CASTPGTYNEQFF. The CDR3 nucleotides read TGCGCCAGCACACCCGGGACATACAATGAGCAGTTCTTC.